The 10 T cell receptor beta chains below all came from one sample that was sequenced in a study of blood T cell repertoires in COVID-19. The assay was immunoSEQ multiplex PCR, and TCRdb's table has in-frame clones only and misses some. The sample includes 250,000 to 350,000 clones, about 90% of them seen just once. The sample comprised peripheral blood. All receptors come from a woman aged 25 to 39 who had recovered from COVID-19.

The chain is built from TRBV5-4 and TRBJ1-1; 9 bases fit TRBD1. Trimming removed 4 bases from V and 4 bases from J; junction bases left unmatched: 5. Germline V CDR1 and CDR2: SGHNT, YYREEE (reference sequence). This CDR3 contains 14 residues. The CDR3 nucleotides read TGTGCCAGCAGCCCGGGACAGGGAATCACTGAAGCTTTCTTT. Translating it yields CASSPGQGITEAFF.

This chain links TRBV11-2 with TRBJ2-7, with TRBD2 matching over 7 bases. With 5 bases clipped from V and 3 bases from J, the junction kept 13 bases outside the gene matches. The CDR3 is 16 residues long. Germline CDR1 and CDR2: SGHAT and FQNNGV. The CDR3 sequence: CASSPDLSGGRYEQYF. The CDR3 DNA is TGTGCCAGCAGCCCAGATCTTTCGGGGGGACGCTACGAGCAGTACTTC.

The chain couples TRBV5-6 to TRBJ2-3, with 8 bases identical to TRBD2. Germline V gene lookup returns CDR1 SGHDT and CDR2 YYEEEE. The CDR3 is made up of 19 amino acids. The V gene end was trimmed by 4 bases and the J gene end by 0 bases; junction bases not matched to a gene: 16. The CDR3 protein is CASSPRGTGRARSTDTQYF. In DNA, the CDR3 is TGTGCCAGCAGCCCCCGCGGGACCGGGAGGGCCCGAAGCACAGATACGCAGTATTTT.

The genes are TRBV24-1 and TRBJ1-2; 9 bases are a match to TRBD1. Trimming cost V 4 bases and J 4 bases; bases outside gene matches: 9. CDR3 length: 16 amino acids. CDR1 and CDR2 (germline): KGHDR, SFDVKD. CDR3 DNA: TGTGCCACCAGTGACCCCGGGACAGGGAGCACCTATGGCTACACCTTC. Translation: CATSDPGTGSTYGYTF.

The chain links TRBV7-2 to TRBJ2-5; the D gene is possibly TRBD1 (6 bases). Between the trimmed V and J ends, which lost 5 bases and 2 bases, there was a span of 12 bases. The CDR3 covers 14 residues. Germline V gives CDR1 SGHTA, CDR2 FQGNSA. CDR3 in amino acids: CASSARGQQETQYF. Written as DNA, the CDR3 is TGTGCCAGCAGCGCACGTGGACAGCAAGAGACCCAGTACTTC.

The V and J genes are TRBV19 and TRBJ2-2, with D possibly being TRBD1 (7 bases). The germline CDR1 and CDR2 sequences are LNHDA and SQIVND (reference sequence). This CDR3 region has 19 residues. The V and J ends lost 5 bases and 5 bases respectively, with 27 bases between them. CDR3 sequence reads: CASSPRRDDDRAGTGELFF. The CDR3 bases are TGTGCCAGTAGTCCCCGGAGGGATGATGACAGGGCGGGGACCGGGGAGCTGTTTTTT.

The rearrangement uses TRBV3-1 (or the pseudogene TRBV3-2) and TRBJ2-2, with 9 bases matching TRBD1. Germline lookup yields CDR1 LGHDT and CDR2 YNNKEL (reference sequence). The CDR3 totals 16 residues. The V gene end was trimmed by 5 bases and the J gene end by 5 bases; junction bases not matched to a gene: 9. As DNA, the CDR3 is TGTGCCAGCAGCGCCGGGACAGGGTATCGGACCGGGGAGCTGTTTTTT. It yields the protein CASSAGTGYRTGELFF.

The gene calls are TRBV5-1 and TRBJ2-2; 7 bases match TRBD2. V dropped 1 base and J dropped 6; count of bases not matched to a gene: 9. The length of the CDR3 is 16 residues. Germline V gene data show CDR1 as SGHRS and CDR2 as YFSETQ. CDR3 amino acids: CASSLRLAGDPGELFF. The CDR3 region has the DNA TGCGCCAGCAGCTTGCGTTTGGCGGGAGACCCCGGGGAGCTGTTTTTT.

The chain uses TRBV30 and TRBJ2-7; 12 bases align to TRBD1. Germline CDR1 reads GTSNPN; CDR2 reads SVGIG (reference sequence). This CDR3 spans 13 amino acids. Written as DNA, the CDR3 is TGTGCAGGGGACAGGGGGCTATCCTACGAGCAGTACTTC. This encodes CAGDRGLSYEQYF.

This chain uses TRBV18 with TRBJ1-1; the D gene is possibly TRBD1 (5 bases). CDR1 and CDR2 (germline): KGHSH, LQKENI. The CDR3 totals 15 residues. Trimming removed 3 bases at V and 0 bases at J, with 11 bases between. CDR3 coding DNA: TGTGCCAGCTCACCGGGGGGAATTATGAACACTGAAGCTTTCTTT. Protein sequence: CASSPGGIMNTEAFF.